The following is a T cell receptor beta chain sequence with its context. Its antigen is still unknown. No quality values exist for individual bases; no much larger clone is one base distant. These data originate in a study of T cell responses to AZD1222 COVID-19 vaccine (dated by TCRdb to the early 2020s). Study-level background: AZD1222 recipients with second doses at about 4 weeks or about 12 weeks were pooled, because spike-specific TCR depth and breadth did not differ between schedules. TCR sequencing covered more than 230 trial participants: 200 to 210 given two doses of AZD1222 and approximately 25 given two doses of MenACWY control vaccine. Trial participants were enrolled by age into subgroups of 18-55, 56-69 and 70-plus years, and around 150, 28 and 57 TCR-sequenced participants, respectively, were included in these subgroups.

The germline V gene supplies CDR1 KGHSH and CDR2 LQKENI. From the cysteine through the phenylalanine, the CDR3 covers 13 amino acids. Only CDR3 DNA remains: 39 bases, in frame from the first base. Cut back by 3 bases and 11 bases, the V and J ends lie 15 bases apart. The CDR3 regions of human TCRbeta chains were subjected to immunosequencing. Regarding the original processing steps: TCRs in the repertoires were compared against a reference library of SARS-CoV-2-specific TCRs that had been generated with the MIRA antigen-specificity platform. Breadth was defined as the fraction of unique TCRs that were SARS-CoV-2-associated. Depth was defined as the fraction of total T cells that were SARS-CoV-2-associated. Each spike-specific TCR was assigned to its reactive spike region and to a CD4 or CD8 class using the MIRA data. Log10-transformed breadth and depth values were compared by one-way ANOVA with Sidak's multiple comparisons tests. As stored in TCRdb, this immuneACCESS dataset retains in-frame rearrangements with V and J assigned. A fraction of the clones does not appear; measured against another copy, unresolved V genes explain less than half of the discrepancy, and the remainder lacks a known reason. V and J calls plus clone size are reproduced from that table; the DNA served to infer D and trimming. In this sample the table shows some 130,000 clones, more than 90% of which occur a single time. The ten largest make up roughly 3.1% of the sample.

The sample's time point label, in plain terms: baseline before first vaccination. Vaccinee samples were obtained from the UK trials COV001 and COV002, which included a single-blind randomized controlled phase 2/3 trial of AZD1222 (ChAdOx1 nCoV-19) in healthy adults. Trial participant PBMC samples were collected at day 0 and day 28 after the second dose for TCRbeta chain sequencing. Paper-wide results and their limitations: The whole spike protein was spanned by vaccine-associated CD4 TCRs, and dominant responses were seen in regions 160-218 and 743-854. In the small 56-69-year group, the increase in depth fell short of significance, most likely because of low power. Epitopes outside the regions mutated in the B.1.351 and B.1.1.7 variants were reportedly recognized by nearly half of the unique spike-specific TCRs. Conclusions about previously exposed vaccinees are limited because only six or seven AZD1222 recipients were SARS-CoV-2 seropositive at baseline. Because no samples from the day 14 peak response were available, repertoires could be characterized only after the peak T cell response. Spike-specific TCR breadth and depth rose significantly after two AZD1222 doses compared with day 0 and with MenACWY recipients. Most participants were white British and females outnumbered males, and the authors suggested that clonal diversity may have been underestimated.

The TCR was taken from an adult in good health. The V and J genes are TRBV18 and TRBJ2-3; TRBD2 is a weak D gene call, 5 bases matching. Sequences were derived from peripheral blood, sampled on day 0 of AZD1222 vaccination. The CDR3 region: CASSPDWGDMQYF. The sequence in DNA is TGTGCCAGCTCACCGGACTGGGGTGACATGCAGTATTTT. The entire variable domain, with the stretches around the CDR3 drawn from the reference TRBV18 and TRBJ2-3 proteins, is NAGVMQNPRHLVRRRGQEARLRCSPMKGHSHVYWYRQLPEEGLKFMVYLQKENIIDESGMPKERFSAEFPKEGPSILRIQQVVRGDSAAYFCASSPDWGDMQYFGPGTRLTVL.